These 18 T cell receptor beta chains originate from one sample sequenced in a study of Graves' ophthalmopathy and Graves' hyperthyroidism. Amplified TCR beta CDR3 regions were obtained using RNA transcripts as template. A first-round RT-PCR used HTBI primers, followed by a second-round multiplex PCR. TCRdb reanalysed the multiplex PCR reads using MiXCR and keeps one entry per CDR3 protein. Altogether 1 million to 1.3 million distinct CDR3 sequences are present, 35% to 40% being singletons, with the ten largest covering around 10%. Sample: peripheral blood or thyroid tissue (not recorded which). These receptor sequences come from an adult man with Graves' hyperthyroidism.

This clonotype was counted ten times or more. This chain connects TRBV2 to TRBJ2-5; 8 nucleotides align to TRBD2. V lost 6 bases, J lost 5 bases, and 8 bases stayed unmatched. The germline gives CDR1 SNHLY, CDR2 FYNNEI. The CDR3 is 14 residues long. CDR3 protein: CASRFGGVGETQYF. CDR3 bases: TGTGCCAGCAGGTTCGGGGGGGTCGGGGAGACCCAGTACTTC. The full variable domain, completed using reference TRBV2 and TRBJ2-5, is EPEVTQTPSHQVTQMGQEVILRCVPISNHLYFYWYRQILGQKVEFLVSFYNNEISEKSEIFDDQFSVERPDGSNFTLKIRSTKLEDSAMYFCASRFGGVGETQYFGPGTRLLVL.

Only a few counts were recorded for this clonotype. The chain uses TRBV7-3 and TRBJ2-7; D is uncertain. The ends were cut back, 8 bases at V and 4 bases at J, with 18 bases in the middle. The germline gives CDR1 SGHTA, CDR2 FQGTGA. This CDR3 has 14 residues. CDR3 residues: CASGNEPAMYEQYF. The CDR3 DNA follows: TGTGCCAGCGGGAACGAGCCGGCGATGTACGAGCAGTACTTC.

The rearrangement uses TRBV28 and TRBJ1-2; TRBD1 matches 9 bases. The CDR3 extends over 14 amino acids. J was trimmed by 9 bases and V by 8 bases; bases with no gene match: 13. Germline loops: CDR1 MDHEN, CDR2 SYDVKM. CDR3 region: CASDRGQGTVSYTF. The DNA of the CDR3 is TGTGCCAGCGACCGAGGACAGGGGACCGTTAGCTACACCTTC.

As regards this clonotype: One end of the junction is discordant with germline, which a read error may explain. CDR3 sequence: CASSHDSKQYF. Here the CDR3 DNA reads TGTGCCAGCAGTCACGACAGTAAGCAGTACTTC. The chain carries TRBV10-2 and TRBJ2-7; weak D call: TRBD1 (5 bases). Germline CDR1 is WSHSY and CDR2 is SAAADI. The CDR3 consists of 11 residues.

This clonotype has at least ten counts. This rearrangement joins TRBV12-3 or TRBV12-4 to TRBJ1-1, with D perhaps TRBD1 (6 bases). CDR3 length: 15 residues. V gave up 6 bases and J gave up 6 bases, with 20 bases separating them. The CDR3 nucleotides read TGTGCCAGCAGCCGTTACAGGGACTCTGCCGCTGAAGCTTTCTTT. This codes for CASSRYRDSAAEAFF.

This clonotype was seen many times. The V gene is TRBV4-3, the J gene TRBJ2-5; 10 bases align to TRBD1. Germline V lookup: CDR1 LGHNA, CDR2 YSLEER. With 0 bases clipped from V and 5 bases from J, the junction kept 6 bases outside the gene matches. The CDR3 totals 16 residues. CDR3 DNA sequence: TGCGCCAGCAGCCAAGACATGACAGGGGGCATGGAGACCCAGTACTTC. As protein: CASSQDMTGGMETQYF.

As concerns this clonotype: A much larger clonotype is one base distant, so this may be a read error. This rearrangement joins TRBV25-1 to TRBJ1-2; D unresolved. This CDR3 spans 13 amino acids. The V end was cut by 7 bases, the J end by 5 bases, with 14 bases between. Germline assignment: CDR1 MGHDK and CDR2 SYGVNS. The CDR3, as DNA: TGTGCCAGCAACTCCGGGATCAAGTATGGCTACACCTTC. This codes for CASNSGIKYGYTF.

A note on this clonotype: Possible read error: a much larger clone is one base away. The J gene is TRBJ1-5, the V gene TRBV19; D perhaps matches TRBD1 (6 bases). This CDR3 is 15 amino acids long. The V gene's germline CDR1 is LNHDA and CDR2 SQIVND (reference sequence). CDR3 coding DNA: TGTGCCAGTAGTCCCAAGCGGGGGCGAGATCAGTCCCAGCATTTT. Translation: CASSPKRGRDQSQHF.

This clonotype has ten or more counts. The chain joins TRBV4-1 to TRBJ1-1; no firm D call. Trimming removed 0 bases at V and 1 base at J, with 9 bases between. Germline CDR1 MGHRA, CDR2 YSYEKL. CDR3 length equals 15 residues. The CDR3 is CASSQEGTANTEAFF. The CDR3 DNA follows: TGCGCCAGCAGCCAAGAGGGTACCGCGAACACTGAAGCTTTCTTT.

The genes are TRBV5-5 and TRBJ2-1; TRBD1 matches at 10 bases. V lost 5 bases, J lost 2 bases, and 4 bases stayed unmatched. CDR1 and CDR2 from the germline V gene are SGHKS and YYEKEE (reference sequence). The CDR3 loop spans 15 amino acids. The CDR3 sequence: CASSLDRGPYNEQFF. The DNA of the CDR3 is TGTGCCAGCAGTCTCGACAGGGGGCCCTACAATGAGCAGTTCTTC.

This clonotype showed up just a few times. V is TRBV7-8 and J is TRBJ2-7, with 8 bases identical to TRBD1. The CDR3 covers 17 residues. After removal of 4 bases from V and 2 bases from J, the junction contained 13 bases not matched to a gene. Germline V gene data show CDR1 as SGHVS and CDR2 as FQNEAQ. CDR3 nucleotides: TGTGCCAGCAGCTCGAGGCCAGGGGGCGCGGTTCCCTACGAGCAGTACTTC. Its translation is CASSSRPGGAVPYEQYF. The variable domain in full, completed from reference TRBV7-8 and TRBJ2-7, reads GAGVSQSPRYKVAKRGQDVALRCDPISGHVSLFWYQQALGQGPEFLTYFQNEAQLDKSGLPSDRFFAERPEGSVSTLKIQRTQQEDSAVYLCASSSRPGGAVPYEQYFGPGTRLTVT.

This clonotype has a count of ten or more. The chain links TRBV7-9 to TRBJ2-7; weak D call: TRBD2 (5 bases). This CDR3 is 12 amino acids long. CDR1 and CDR2 from the germline V gene are SEHNR and FQNEAQ (reference sequence). V shed 5 bases and J shed 3 bases, with 8 bases lying between them. The CDR3 region has the DNA TGTGCCAGCAGCAACGGGAACTACGAGCAGTACTTC. It is translated as CASSNGNYEQYF.

The chain employs TRBV4-1 and TRBJ2-7; TRBD1 aligns across 10 bases. The trim removed 1 base at V and 2 bases at J, leaving 2 bases unmatched. In germline, CDR1 is MGHRA, CDR2 YSYEKL. The CDR3 length is 15 residues. CDR3: CASSQGQGAAYEQYF. The CDR3 region has the DNA TGCGCCAGCAGCCAAGGACAGGGGGCGGCCTACGAGCAGTACTTC.

This clonotype was counted many times. This chain uses TRBV12-3 or TRBV12-4 with TRBJ1-1, with D uncertain. V lost 6 bases, J lost 5 bases, and 16 bases lay in between. CDR3 length: 14 amino acids. This CDR3 reads CASSPGGVGTEAFF. The DNA for the CDR3 is TGTGCCAGCAGCCCAGGTGGGGTTGGAACTGAAGCTTTCTTT.

CDR3 DNA sequence: TGCAGTGCTGACCCCACATTAGACGGGGGGGAGACCCAGTACTTC. Its translation: CSADPTLDGGETQYF. This chain joins TRBV20-1 and TRBJ2-5; TRBD2 matches 7 bases. There are 15 residues in the CDR3. Germline trimming cut 5 bases from V and 5 bases from J; bases unmatched to any gene: 14. Germline-derived CDR1 and CDR2 are DFQATT and SNEGSKA (reference sequence).

This clonotype was found many times. This chain joins TRBV13 and TRBJ1-4, with 8 bases that match TRBD1. This CDR3 comprises 14 residues. Germline-derived CDR1 and CDR2 are PRHDT and FYEKMQ (reference sequence). V lost 5 bases, J lost 7 bases, and 6 bases stayed unmatched. The CDR3 coding sequence is TGTGCCAGCAGCCGGACAGGGATGACTGAAAAACTGTTTTTT. It translates to CASSRTGMTEKLFF.

The V gene is TRBV10-1, the J gene TRBJ2-5; D not resolved. The germline V and J ends were trimmed by 2 bases and 0 bases, with 10 bases remaining between them. This CDR3 is 15 amino acids long. Germline lookup yields CDR1 WNHNN and CDR2 SYGVQD (reference sequence). The CDR3 here is CASSETGRNQETQYF. The CDR3 DNA reads TGCGCCAGCAGTGAGACTGGACGGAACCAAGAGACCCAGTACTTC.

This clonotype occurred a few times. V usage is TRBV4-3 and J usage is TRBJ1-1, with 8 positions matching TRBD1. The CDR3 covers 15 residues. From germline, CDR1 is LGHNA and CDR2 YSLEER. With V trimmed by 6 bases and J by 4 bases, 10 bases remained unmatched. CDR3 residues: CASRQIPTGGTEAFF. The CDR3 nucleotides are TGCGCCAGCAGACAAATTCCCACAGGGGGCACTGAAGCTTTCTTT.